This T cell receptor beta chain emerged from a study of T cells in women clearing cervical HPV infection. Across the study: For cases, blood was sampled a median 149 days after lesion detection, interquartile range roughly 90 to 230 days. Study-wide findings and caveats: Cases carried less TRBV6-7 than controls: roughly 0.11% versus 0.16%.

All donors had a single incident cervical HPV16 infection, not prevalent. The CDR3 length is 16 residues. The germline V gene has CDR1 KGHSH and CDR2 LQKENI. Note on this clone: What it recognizes is unknown. Sequencing ends 3 residues short of the CDR3 end; the germline J gene provides the rest.

Genomic DNA, averaging roughly 1,200 ng per sample, yielded TCR beta CDR3 via immunoSEQ. Assay used: immunoSEQ multiplex PCR; TCRdb lists only in-frame clones, some missing. This specimen shows 15,000 to 20,000 clones; the ten leading clones hold about 10%. The sequenced sample consisted of blood buffy coat. The chain recombines TRBV18 with TRBJ2-3; 8 bases align to TRBD1. This TCR came from a woman aged 18-70 years with a cervical HPV16 infection that either progressed to CIN3+ or cleared (not recorded which). The CDR3 is CASSPQGTGSNQPQYF. CDR3 DNA (partial): TGTGCCAGCTCACCACAGGGGACAGGTAGCAATCAGCCG.